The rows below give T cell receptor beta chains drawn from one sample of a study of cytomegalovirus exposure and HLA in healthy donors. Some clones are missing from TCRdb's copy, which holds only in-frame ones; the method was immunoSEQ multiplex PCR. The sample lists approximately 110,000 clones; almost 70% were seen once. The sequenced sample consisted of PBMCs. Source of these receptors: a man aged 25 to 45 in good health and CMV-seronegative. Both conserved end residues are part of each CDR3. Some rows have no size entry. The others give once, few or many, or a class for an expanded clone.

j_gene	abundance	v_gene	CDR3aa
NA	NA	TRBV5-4	CASSPSIGTVAYEQYF
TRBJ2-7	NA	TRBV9	CASSVGGINYEQYF
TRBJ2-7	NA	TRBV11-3	CASSLGRGSSYEQYF
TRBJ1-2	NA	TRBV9	CASSARQGGGYTF
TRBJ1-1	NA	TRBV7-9	CASSRRENTEAFF
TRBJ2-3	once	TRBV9	CASSVLQGWTDTQYF
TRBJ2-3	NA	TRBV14	CATPGPLAGGGVGSTDTQYF
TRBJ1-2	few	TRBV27	CASSFGRAYGYTF
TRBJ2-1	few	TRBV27	CASSSRAGDRDNEQFF
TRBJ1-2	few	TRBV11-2	CASSPYRSLNYGYTF
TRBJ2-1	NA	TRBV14	CASSQVHLAGVNEQFF
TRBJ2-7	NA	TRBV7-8	CASSVSGEGEQYF
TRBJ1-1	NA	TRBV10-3	CATERGQGDTEAFF
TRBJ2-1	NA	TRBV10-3	CAISELAGGPHEQFF
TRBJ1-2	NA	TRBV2	CASRRDSGGYTF
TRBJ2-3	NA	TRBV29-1	CSVESGLAGTDTQYF
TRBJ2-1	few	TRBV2	CASKEGERNEQFF
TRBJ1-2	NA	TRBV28	CASSLTGGVGGYTF
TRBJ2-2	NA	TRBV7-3	CASSSEGALGTGELFF
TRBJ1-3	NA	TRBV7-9	CASTWDSSGNTIYF
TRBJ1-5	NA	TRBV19	CASTKGGLGNQPQHF
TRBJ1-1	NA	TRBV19	CASSIQGANTEAFF
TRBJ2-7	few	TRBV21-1	CASSKGATSGRDYEQYF
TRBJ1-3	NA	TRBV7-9	CSSSLQGILSGNTIYF